This T cell receptor beta chain was obtained from a study of T cells in Graves' hyperthyroidism and ophthalmopathy (dated by TCRdb to the late 2010s). Study-level background: Peripheral blood was collected at initial diagnosis, before any treatment. After sampling, hyperthyroidism patients received methimazole starting at 30 mg daily, and ophthalmopathy patients received high-dose intravenous methylprednisolone. The 95 to 100 discovery patients were randomly split 7:3 into training and test sets. A discovery cohort of approximately 97 patients, 43 with Graves' ophthalmopathy and 57 with stable Graves' hyperthyroidism, was used to find distinguishing TCR V-J signatures. Whether ophthalmopathy could be predicted prospectively was tested in an independent validation cohort made up of under 20 hyperthyroidism patients plus 17 patients who later progressed to ophthalmopathy. In several Graves' hyperthyroidism patients, the study also compared T-cell repertoires from thyroid tissue with T-cell repertoires from blood. The paper describes TCR Vbeta CDR3 sequencing of 130 to 150 peripheral blood samples, made up of about 40 ophthalmopathy patients, around 73 hyperthyroidism patients and roughly 17 progressor patients. The full study reports these points: Most expanded thyroid clonotypes (frequency above 0.001) were also found in blood, which suggests that blood repertoires may mirror thyroid immune responses. A 13 V-J signature model separated ophthalmopathy from stable hyperthyroidism, with around 91% sensitivity and 81.08% specificity in cross-validation and 80%/75% in testing. In validation, progression to ophthalmopathy was predicted by the model with more than 65% sensitivity and roughly 76% specificity, a median of roughly 6 months before onset. No statistical method was used to set the sample size in advance, and investigators knew the group allocation.

The germline V gene provides CDR1 SGHAT and CDR2 FQNNGV. The CDR3 runs 15 residues from the cysteine to the phenylalanine. CDR3 DNA is the only sequence kept; it has 45 bases, read in frame from the first base. A distance of 14 bases separates the germline ends of V and J, which lose 7 bases and 0 bases respectively. Ophthalmopathy patients had moderately to severely active disease, Clinical Activity Score of at least 3, NOSPECS grade of at least 4, and duration under 3 months. Exclusion was applied to patients with uncontrolled infections, other autoimmune diseases, pregnancy or lactation. Diagnoses relied on clinical symptoms, serum thyroxine and TRAb, thyroid ultrasound and orbital computed tomography. Ficoll-Paque density gradient centrifugation was used to isolate PBMCs from 8.5 to 10 ml of fresh peripheral blood. Trizol reagent was used to extract total RNA, and RNA quality was then checked on an Agilent 2100 Bioanalyzer.

The sample holds many counts of this clonotype. Which antigen it targets is not known. The sample holds no much larger clone one base away, and base qualities are not on file. The TCR beta CDR3 regions were amplified from the RNA transcripts. The TCR CDR3 was subjected to a first round of RT-PCR using the HTBI primer set and the Qiagen OneStep RT-PCR kit. Libraries were constructed in a second round of multiplex PCR, after which size selection and purification were carried out. Sequencing of the libraries was done on an Illumina HiSeq2000 using paired-end 100 bp reads. From the authors' description of their analysis: Raw data were processed with SOAPnuke, discarding reads with adapters, uncalled bases, mean Phred below 15, or no exact constant-primer or identifier match. COPE v1.2.5 was used to merge the high-quality paired reads, and each unique nucleotide sequence was defined as a clonotype. MiTCR v1.1 was used to align the clonotypes against IMGT TRBV, TRBD and TRBJ reference segments. Analysis was restricted to V-J combinations with a frequency above 0.0001, which covered approximately 99% of repertoires. The TCS score was defined as the ratio of F50 (clonal expansion) to E x V (chaos), calculated using BLOSUM62-based TCRdist between CDR3 peptides within each V-J. Welch's t-statistics and random forest reduced around 510 V-J features to 10 to 15, which were used in a naive Bayes classifier (R e1071). Using fastp at Q25 and MiXCR, TCRdb reprocessed the public reads and kept productive beta chains. All rows with the same CDR3 protein become a single entry with the most common DNA and genes. The V and J calls come from TCRdb's annotation, not from the publication. Across this sample there are 400,000 or so distinct CDR3 sequences, with approximately 15% seen only once. The ten largest clonotypes hold roughly a fifth of the sample.

This receptor was identified in a woman aged 25 to 39 with Graves' ophthalmopathy. The sample was blood. The V and J segments used are TRBV11-2 and TRBJ2-3; TRBD1 could be the D gene, as 6 bases match. The CDR3 corresponds to CASIGRDKSTDTQYF. The DNA sequence is given as TGTGCCAGCATCGGTCGGGACAAAAGCACAGATACGCAGTATTTT. Extended through the reference TRBV11-2 and TRBJ2-3 proteins, this CDR3 yields the full variable domain: EAGVAQSPRYKIIEKRQSVAFWCNPISGHATLYWYQQILGQGPKLLIQFQNNGVVDDSQLPKDRFSAERLKGVDSTLKIQPAKLEDSAVYLCASIGRDKSTDTQYFGPGTRLTVL.